A selection of T cell receptor beta chains follows, all from one sample in a study of blood T cell repertoires in COVID-19. Clones were sequenced by immunoSEQ multiplex PCR, and TCRdb holds only the in-frame ones, with some missing. The data contain 250,000 to 350,000 clones, 89% of them seen just once; the ten biggest clones take up under 8%. Sequencing was performed on peripheral blood. Source of these receptors: a man aged 18 to 29 who had recovered from COVID-19. Each CDR3 is given with its conserved first and last residue. D genes are given only for firm matches. Clone size is not always given. Where it is, it says once, few, many or a class for expanded clones.

TRBV7-2	TRBJ2-7	.	TRBD1	CASSFGGQGAYEQYF	TGTGCCAGCAGCTTCGGGGGACAGGGGGCCTACGAGCAGTACTTC
TRBV27	TRBJ1-4	.	.	CASSDSAAVYEKLFF	TGTGCCAGCAGTGACTCGGCCGCCGTGTACGAAAAACTGTTTTTT
TRBV18	TRBJ2-1	.	.	CASSPRKRVENDNEQFF	TGTGCCAGCTCACCACGTAAGAGGGTTGAGAACGACAATGAGCAGTTCTTC
TRBV27	TRBJ2-1	.	.	CASSLGGRLLKSSYNEQFF	TGTGCCAGCAGTCTTGGGGGCCGCCTACTGAAGAGCTCCTACAATGAGCAGTTCTTC
TRBV19	TRBJ2-7	once	.	CASSQDRSSYEQYF	TGTGCCAGTAGCCAAGACAGATCCTCCTACGAGCAGTACTTC
TRBV27	TRBJ2-1	.	TRBD2	CASSLTSRAEQFF	TGTGCCAGCAGTTTGACTAGCCGGGCTGAGCAGTTCTTC
TRBV6-1	TRBJ2-1	.	TRBD2	CASSDAGGRNEQFF	TGTGCCAGCAGTGATGCGGGGGGGCGAAATGAGCAGTTCTTC
TRBV27	TRBJ2-2	.	TRBD1	CASSSRTGGETGELFF	TGTGCCAGCAGTTCACGGACAGGGGGCGAGACCGGGGAGCTGTTTTTT
TRBV19	TRBJ1-5	.	.	CASSFFSNQPQHF	TGTGCCAGTAGCTTTTTTAGCAATCAGCCCCAGCATTTT
TRBV6-2/TRBV6-3	TRBJ1-5	.	.	CASSYSPTNQPQHF	TGTGCCAGCAGTTACTCCCCCACAAATCAGCCCCAGCATTTT
TRBV5-1	TRBJ1-3	.	.	CASSLTGSGNTIYF	TGCGCCAGCAGCTTGACCGGGTCTGGAAACACCATATATTTT
TRBV5-1	TRBJ2-2	.	.	CASSFAGTGELFF	TGCGCCAGCAGCTTCGCGGGTACCGGGGAGCTGTTTTTT
TRBV4-1	TRBJ2-4	.	.	CASSQVGASKNIQYF	TGCGCCAGCAGCCAAGTTGGGGCATCCAAAAACATTCAGTACTTC
TRBV30	TRBJ1-1	few	.	CAWSLGGYQAFF	TGTGCCTGGAGTTTGGGGGGTTATCAGGCTTTCTTT
TRBV11-1	TRBJ2-3	.	TRBD1	CASSFTQGQGTDTQYF	TGTGCCAGCAGTTTTACCCAGGGACAGGGCACAGATACGCAGTATTTT
TRBV7-9	TRBJ2-5	.	TRBD2	CASSLVAGGGETQYF	TGTGCCAGCAGCTTAGTAGCGGGAGGGGGCGAGACCCAGTACTTC
TRBV10-3	TRBJ1-5	.	.	CATRQEFGNQPQHF	TGTGCCACGAGACAGGAGTTTGGCAATCAGCCCCAGCATTTT
TRBV11-2	TRBJ1-3	once	.	CASSLRRLAGDTIYF	TGTGCCAGCAGCTTACGCCGGCTTGCCGGGGACACCATATATTTT
TRBV10-3	TRBJ1-1	.	TRBD1	CATFRQGATTEAFF	TGTGCCACGTTTCGACAGGGGGCGACCACTGAAGCTTTCTTT
TRBV18	TRBJ2-7	.	TRBD1	CASSLVAGTEFHEQYF	TGTGCCAGCTCATTGGTGGCCGGGACAGAGTTTCACGAGCAGTACTTC
TRBV4-1	TRBJ1-2	.	.	CASSQGAGGYTF	TGCGCCAGCAGCCAGGGGGCCGGTGGCTACACCTTC
TRBV5-6	TRBJ2-5	.	TRBD1	CASSLGDRGPQETQYF	TGTGCCAGCAGCTTAGGCGACAGGGGACCCCAAGAGACCCAGTACTTC
TRBV6-5	TRBJ2-7	.	.	CASSYLDEQYF	TGTGCCAGCTCCTACTTGGACGAGCAGTACTTC
TRBV7-9	TRBJ1-1	.	TRBD1	CASSLRPGGAASEAFF	TGTGCCAGCAGCTTACGTCCAGGGGGCGCCGCCTCTGAAGCTTTCTTT
TRBV6-5	TRBJ1-5	.	.	CASRVRGNSNQPQHF	TGTGCCAGCAGGGTCCGGGGAAATAGCAATCAGCCCCAGCATTTT
TRBV29-1	TRBJ2-1	.	.	CSVHSRLAGSPNEQFF	TGCAGCGTCCACTCTCGATTAGCCGGGAGTCCCAATGAGCAGTTCTTC
TRBV4-3	TRBJ1-2	.	.	CASSQDEGFGGYTF	TGCGCCAGCAGCCAAGATGAGGGTTTTGGTGGCTACACCTTC
TRBV5-4	TRBJ2-7	few	.	CASSLGLGSYEQYF	TGTGCCAGCAGCTTGGGACTAGGTAGCTACGAGCAGTACTTC
TRBV10-1	TRBJ1-2	.	.	CASNTAGNYGYTF	TGCGCCAGCAATACAGCGGGCAACTATGGCTACACCTTC
TRBV4-1	TRBJ1-6	.	.	CASSQDRVSYNSPLHF	TGCGCCAGCAGCCAAGATCGGGTCTCCTATAATTCACCCCTCCACTTT
TRBV7-6	TRBJ2-2	.	TRBD2	CASSLGLAGGLDTGELFF	TGTGCCAGCTCCCTCGGACTAGCGGGGGGCCTTGACACCGGGGAGCTGTTTTTT
TRBV6-5	TRBJ2-7	.	.	CAIGIPHEQYF	TGTGCCATCGGGATACCCCACGAGCAGTACTTC
TRBV28	TRBJ1-5	.	.	CASTGIDQPQHF	TGTGCCAGCACAGGGATTGATCAGCCCCAGCATTTT
TRBV4-1	TRBJ2-7	.	TRBD1	CASSHAGTGDTYEQYF	TGCGCCAGCAGCCATGCCGGGACAGGGGATACCTACGAGCAGTACTTC
TRBV5-1	TRBJ2-1	.	.	CASSLAPRQSYNEQFF	TGCGCCAGCAGCTTGGCCCCCAGACAGAGTTACAATGAGCAGTTCTTC
TRBV4-2	TRBJ1-4	.	.	CASSQPRASNEKLFF	TGTGCCAGCAGCCAACCGCGGGCAAGTAATGAAAAACTGTTTTTT
TRBV25-1	TRBJ1-1	.	.	CASIPPRRRNTEAFF	TGTGCCAGCATCCCCCCTCGGCGGCGAAACACTGAAGCTTTCTTT
TRBV29-1	TRBJ1-1	.	.	CSVEEQGNTEAFF	TGCAGCGTTGAGGAACAGGGGAACACTGAAGCTTTCTTT
TRBV7-2	TRBJ2-7	.	TRBD2	CASSLGLSGSSYEQYF	TGTGCCAGCAGCTTAGGCCTTAGCGGGAGCTCCTACGAGCAGTACTTC
TRBV4-1	TRBJ2-3	.	TRBD2	CASSQGVTSGTDTQYF	TGCGCCAGCAGCCAAGGGGTTACTAGCGGCACAGATACGCAGTATTTT
TRBV7-9	TRBJ2-7	.	.	CASSLQGRYEQYF	TGTGCCAGCAGCTTACAGGGGAGATACGAGCAGTACTTC
TRBV27	TRBJ2-7	.	TRBD1	CASGDRAGHEQYF	TGTGCCAGCGGGGACAGGGCGGGTCACGAGCAGTACTTC
TRBV3-1/TRBV3-2	TRBJ2-7	.	TRBD2	CASSQDLGSVAGPYEQYF	TGTGCCAGCAGCCAAGATCTCGGGTCGGTAGCGGGCCCTTACGAGCAGTACTTC
TRBV4-3	TRBJ2-7	.	.	CASSPYPSQAVGNEQYF	TGCGCCAGCAGCCCCTACCCCAGTCAAGCTGTCGGGAACGAGCAGTACTTC
TRBV5-1	TRBJ2-1	.	.	CASSWVPHGGAYNEQFF	TGCGCCAGCAGCTGGGTCCCCCATGGAGGGGCGTACAATGAGCAGTTCTTC
TRBV19	TRBJ1-1	.	TRBD1	CASRGTGVTEAFF	TGTGCCAGTAGGGGGACAGGGGTTACTGAAGCTTTCTTT
TRBV9	TRBJ2-3	.	TRBD2	CASSDPGLAGTDTQYF	TGTGCCAGCAGCGACCCGGGACTAGCAGGCACAGATACGCAGTATTTT
TRBV18	TRBJ1-6	.	.	CASSPGAESPLHF	TGTGCCAGCTCACCAGGGGCAGAGTCACCCCTCCACTTT
TRBV9	TRBJ2-1	.	TRBD1	CASSVVGTAYNEQFF	TGTGCCAGCAGCGTAGTGGGGACAGCATACAATGAGCAGTTCTTC
TRBV18	TRBJ1-2	.	.	CASSRGRENYGYTF	TGTGCCAGCTCACGAGGGAGGGAAAACTATGGCTACACCTTC
TRBV9	TRBJ2-3	.	.	CASSVVRGSDTQYF	TGTGCCAGCAGCGTAGTCAGGGGATCAGATACGCAGTATTTT
TRBV4-2	TRBJ2-1	.	.	CASSQDPQGYEQFF	TGTGCCAGCAGCCAAGATCCCCAGGGATATGAGCAGTTCTTC
TRBV11-2	TRBJ1-1	.	.	CASSLAPLAEAFF	TGTGCCAGCAGCTTAGCCCCCCTCGCTGAAGCTTTCTTT
TRBV15	TRBJ2-1	.	TRBD2	CATSRHGTIGNEQFF	TGTGCCACCAGCAGACACGGGACTATTGGGAATGAGCAGTTCTTC
TRBV7-9	TRBJ1-5	.	.	CASSLGQGGYQPQHF	TGTGCCAGCAGCTTAGGTCAGGGAGGTTATCAGCCCCAGCATTTT